Listed below are T cell receptor beta chains from one sample, sequenced in a study of blood T cell repertoires in COVID-19. Profiling relied on immunoSEQ multiplex PCR, and the TCRdb table lists in-frame clones only, not all of them. The data hold roughly 240,000 clones, with roughly 82% observed a single time. The sequenced sample was peripheral blood. The receptors here all came from a woman in her seventies with acute or convalescent COVID-19. The CDR3 runs from the conserved cysteine through the conserved F or W. Each record gives: clone size, D gene, V gene, J gene, CDR3 protein, CDR3 DNA. The D gene is left open where the match is weak. Clone sizes are given selectively: once, few, many, or a class where the clone is expanded.

>once|.|TRBV6-2/TRBV6-3|TRBJ2-7
CASSYSQDNSYEQYF
TGTGCCAGCAGTTACTCGCAGGATAACTCCTACGAGCAGTACTTC
>.|TRBD1|TRBV19|TRBJ2-3
CASSIGRGRGDTQYF
TGTGCCAGTAGTATCGGCAGGGGGCGCGGAGATACGCAGTATTTT
>.|.|TRBV14|TRBJ2-4
CASSPSRRGIQYF
TGTGCCAGCAGCCCCTCCAGACGGGGCATTCAGTACTTC
>.|.|TRBV28|TRBJ1-5
CASNLRTASNQPQHF
TGTGCCAGCAATCTTCGGACAGCTAGCAATCAGCCCCAGCATTTT
>.|.|TRBV13|TRBJ1-4
CASSIRQVATNEKLFF
TGTGCCAGCAGCATAAGACAGGTTGCAACTAATGAAAAACTGTTTTTT
>.|.|TRBV7-9|TRBJ2-6
CASSLSTEPYSGANVLTF
TGTGCCAGCAGCTTATCGACAGAACCCTACTCTGGGGCCAACGTCCTGACTTTC
>few|.|TRBV28|TRBJ1-3
CASRETGLSGNTIYF
TGTGCCAGCAGGGAAACAGGTCTCTCTGGAAACACCATATATTTT
>.|TRBD1|TRBV19|TRBJ1-2
CATRQGVDYGYTF
TGTGCCACACGACAGGGGGTTGACTATGGCTACACCTTC
>.|.|TRBV18|TRBJ1-1
CASSPRETGLITEAFF
TGTGCCAGCTCACCACGCGAGACAGGCCTCATCACTGAAGCTTTCTTT
>.|.|TRBV7-2|TRBJ1-4
CASSLAQRGPFVGKLFF
TGTGCCAGCAGCTTAGCGCAAAGGGGCCCTTTCGTTGGAAAACTGTTTTTT
>once|.|TRBV27|TRBJ1-5
CASSSFGDSNQPQHF
TGTGCCAGCAGTTCCTTCGGGGATAGCAATCAGCCCCAGCATTTT
>.|.|TRBV9|TRBJ1-6
CASSLGQSNSPLHF
TGTGCCAGCAGCCTTGGACAGAGCAATTCACCCCTCCACTTT
>.|TRBD2|TRBV10-3|TRBJ2-3
CAAQNSGGTDTQYF
TGTGCCGCCCAGAATAGCGGGGGCACAGATACGCAGTATTTT
>.|TRBD1|TRBV19|TRBJ2-7
CASSGQGAWYEQYF
TGTGCCAGTAGTGGACAGGGGGCATGGTACGAGCAGTACTTC
>few|.|TRBV7-9|TRBJ1-2
CASSLGPVRGYTF
TGTGCCAGCAGCTTGGGGCCGGTGAGAGGCTACACCTTC
>once|TRBD1|TRBV4-1|TRBJ1-1
CASSLTGQGNTEAFF
TGCGCCAGCAGCCTAACGGGACAGGGTAACACTGAAGCTTTCTTT
>.|TRBD1|TRBV7-2|TRBJ2-7
CASSLEGTGHYEQYF
TGTGCCAGCAGCTTAGAGGGGACAGGTCACTACGAGCAGTACTTC
>.|TRBD1|TRBV2|TRBJ1-5
CASRAPGTGTRLSNQPQHF
TGTGCCAGCAGAGCCCCCGGGACAGGGACCCGACTTAGCAATCAGCCCCAGCATTTT
>.|.|TRBV2|TRBJ1-1
CASIRRGAYDTEAFF
TGTGCCAGCATAAGGAGGGGCGCGTATGACACTGAAGCTTTCTTT
>.|TRBD1|TRBV9|TRBJ1-3
CASSVEGQGTGNTIYF
TGTGCCAGCAGCGTAGAGGGACAGGGGACTGGAAACACCATATATTTT
>.|.|TRBV28|TRBJ2-1
CASRGDISYNEQFF
TGTGCCAGCAGGGGAGACATATCCTACAATGAGCAGTTCTTC
>.|.|TRBV11-2|TRBJ2-7
CASTSMRGGSYEQYF
TGTGCCAGCACCTCGATGCGGGGAGGATCCTACGAGCAGTACTTC
>few|TRBD1|TRBV2|TRBJ1-2
CASHRGLYYGYTF
TGTGCCAGTCACAGGGGGCTATACTATGGCTACACCTTC
>few|.|TRBV24-1|TRBJ1-5
CATSVGGAGQPQHF
TGTGCCACCAGTGTGGGGGGTGCGGGGCAGCCCCAGCATTTT
>.|TRBD1|TRBV11-2|TRBJ2-2
CASSARQGPLSTGELFF
TGTGCCAGCAGCGCCCGACAGGGGCCGTTATCCACCGGGGAGCTGTTTTTT
>.|.|TRBV21-1|TRBJ2-5
CASSKACDRPLQETQYF
TGTGCCAGCAGCAAAGCATGTGACAGGCCGTTACAAGAGACCCAGTACTTC
>.|.|TRBV6-2/TRBV6-3|TRBJ1-5
CASIPAEGKQPQHF
TGTGCCAGCATCCCCGCAGAGGGAAAACAGCCCCAGCATTTT
>.|.|TRBV19|TRBJ2-3
CASGGGHTDTQYF
TGTGCCAGTGGGGGGGGACACACAGATACGCAGTATTTT
>.|TRBD1|TRBV14|TRBJ1-2
CASSRAGTGVYGYTF
TGTGCCAGCAGCCGAGCCGGGACAGGGGTATATGGCTACACCTTC
>.|TRBD1|TRBV5-6|TRBJ2-2
CASSLAGGTGELFF
TGTGCCAGCAGCTTGGCAGGGGGCACCGGGGAGCTGTTTTTT
>.|TRBD1|TRBV3-1/TRBV3-2|TRBJ1-6
CASSRTGGYNSPLHF
TGTGCCAGCAGCCGGACAGGGGGGTATAATTCACCCCTCCACTTT
>.|TRBD2|TRBV6-6|TRBJ2-3
CAILSGGPSTDTQYF
TGTGCCATCCTTAGCGGGGGGCCAAGCACAGATACGCAGTATTTT
>.|.|TRBV5-3|TRBJ1-3
CARSFRVHTIYF
TGTGCCAGAAGTTTCAGGGTGCACACCATATATTTT
>.|.|TRBV9|TRBJ1-1
CASSVGGLTEAFF
TGTGCCAGCAGCGTCGGGGGGCTAACTGAAGCTTTCTTT
>.|.|TRBV18|TRBJ1-2
CASSPPGQAGYGYTF
TGTGCCAGCTCACCTCCCGGGCAGGCGGGCTATGGCTACACCTTC
>.|TRBD2|TRBV3-1/TRBV3-2|TRBJ2-1
CASSPLAGGLNNEQFF
TGTGCCAGCAGCCCCCTAGCGGGGGGGCTTAACAATGAGCAGTTCTTC
>.|.|TRBV25-1|TRBJ1-4
CASSVWGGREKLFF
TGTGCCAGCAGTGTCTGGGGGGGTCGCGAAAAACTGTTTTTT
>.|TRBD1|TRBV3-1/TRBV3-2|TRBJ1-1
CASSQLGQGGTEAFF
TGTGCCAGCAGCCAATTGGGACAGGGAGGAACTGAAGCTTTCTTT
>.|.|TRBV24-1|TRBJ1-2
CATSDRGQYGYTF
TGTGCCACCAGTGATCGAGGACAGTATGGCTACACCTTC
>.|TRBD2|TRBV9|TRBJ2-7
CASSVDLAGGSYEQYF
TGTGCCAGCAGCGTAGATCTAGCGGGGGGGTCCTACGAGCAGTACTTC
>.|.|TRBV10-3|TRBJ1-2
CAISAEGIYGYTF
TGTGCCATCAGCGCGGAAGGAATCTATGGCTACACCTTC
>.|.|TRBV14|TRBJ1-6
CASSQESTEISPLHF
TGTGCCAGCAGCCAAGAATCGACAGAAATTTCACCCCTCCACTTT
>.|TRBD2|TRBV5-4|TRBJ2-7
CASSPPGLAGHSSYEQYF
TGTGCCAGCAGCCCTCCGGGACTAGCGGGTCATAGCTCCTACGAGCAGTACTTC
>once|.|TRBV12-3/TRBV12-4|TRBJ2-7
CASSLSGYEQYF
TGTGCCAGCAGTTTATCAGGCTACGAGCAGTACTTC
>few|.|TRBV13|TRBJ1-1
CASSNRQSMNTEAFF
TGTGCCAGCAGCAACCGACAGAGCATGAACACTGAAGCTTTCTTT
>.|TRBD2|TRBV7-9|TRBJ2-3
CASSWSLGGGTDTQYF
TGTGCCAGCAGCTGGAGTCTGGGGGGAGGGACAGATACGCAGTATTTT
>.|.|TRBV7-2|TRBJ2-3
CASSLAQSTDTQYF
TGTGCCAGCAGCTTAGCACAGAGCACAGATACGCAGTATTTT
>.|.|TRBV7-2|TRBJ1-2
CASSSPPYRAGYTF
TGTGCCAGCAGCTCCCCTCCCTACAGGGCTGGCTACACCTTC
>few|.|TRBV30|TRBJ1-5
CAWSTVTSNQPQHF
TGTGCCTGGAGTACAGTGACTAGCAATCAGCCCCAGCATTTT
>.|.|TRBV30|TRBJ2-3
CAWSPGTDTQYF
TGTGCCTGGAGTCCCGGCACAGATACGCAGTATTTT
>few|.|TRBV5-5|TRBJ1-2
CASSSSGNNNYGYTF
TGTGCCAGCAGCTCTTCAGGGAATAATAACTATGGCTACACCTTC
>.|.|TRBV25-1|TRBJ2-1
CASSERGSSYNEQFF
TGTGCCAGCAGTGAACGGGGGAGCTCCTACAATGAGCAGTTCTTC
>.|TRBD2|TRBV10-2|TRBJ2-5
CASRASGGMGETQYF
TGCGCCAGTAGGGCAAGCGGGGGTATGGGAGAGACCCAGTACTTC
>.|.|TRBV12-3/TRBV12-4|TRBJ2-7
CASSLLSEQYF
TGTGCCAGCAGTCTCCTGTCCGAGCAGTACTTC
>.|.|TRBV6-2/TRBV6-3|TRBJ1-6
CASSYSRTVSSYNSPLHF
TGTGCCAGCAGTTACTCCCGGACAGTGAGCTCCTATAATTCACCCCTCCACTTT
>.|TRBD2|TRBV6-5|TRBJ2-3
CASSSGVADTQYF
TGTGCCAGCAGTAGCGGGGTAGCAGATACGCAGTATTTT
>.|TRBD1|TRBV30|TRBJ2-7
CAWRTGDYEQYF
TGTGCCTGGAGGACAGGGGACTACGAGCAGTACTTC
>few|.|TRBV4-3|TRBJ1-3
CASSQGEGRHTIYF
TGCGCCAGCAGCCAAGGGGAAGGGAGGCACACCATATATTTT
>.|.|TRBV5-1|TRBJ1-3
CASSLEWGGNTIYF
TGCGCCAGCAGCTTGGAATGGGGAGGTAACACCATATATTTT